This T cell receptor beta chain was obtained from a study of cytomegalovirus exposure and HLA in healthy donors. As for the study in general: About 179 million T cells yielded 117 million unique TCR beta sequences in earlier analysis.

With regard to this clone: As yet, its antigen is unknown.

Broader study findings: Most TCR sequences showed up rarely, but some public TCRs showed up in many donors. Previously analyzed data showed that most TCR beta V segments were productive at a frequency of about 87% or about 30%. Presence/absence analyses supposed approximately even sequencing depth among donors.

Amplification used 60 Vbeta primers and 13 Jbeta primers. Clones were sequenced by immunoSEQ multiplex PCR, and TCRdb holds only the in-frame ones, with some missing. The sample lists over 150,000 clones, approximately 80% seen once, with 4% in the top ten. This TCR came from a woman in her 40s in good health and CMV-seronegative. The sequenced sample consisted of PBMCs.

DNA of the CDR3: TGTGCCAGCAGCACCGCTGGAGCAGTCAGTTACACCGGGGAGCTGTTTTTT. It is translated as CASSTAGAVSYTGELFF. This sequence joins TRBV7-6 and TRBJ2-2; D remains unclear. CDR1 is SGHVS, CDR2 FNYEAQ, per germline. V lost 5 bases to trimming and J lost 3 bases, with 19 bases between them. The CDR3 runs to 17 residues.